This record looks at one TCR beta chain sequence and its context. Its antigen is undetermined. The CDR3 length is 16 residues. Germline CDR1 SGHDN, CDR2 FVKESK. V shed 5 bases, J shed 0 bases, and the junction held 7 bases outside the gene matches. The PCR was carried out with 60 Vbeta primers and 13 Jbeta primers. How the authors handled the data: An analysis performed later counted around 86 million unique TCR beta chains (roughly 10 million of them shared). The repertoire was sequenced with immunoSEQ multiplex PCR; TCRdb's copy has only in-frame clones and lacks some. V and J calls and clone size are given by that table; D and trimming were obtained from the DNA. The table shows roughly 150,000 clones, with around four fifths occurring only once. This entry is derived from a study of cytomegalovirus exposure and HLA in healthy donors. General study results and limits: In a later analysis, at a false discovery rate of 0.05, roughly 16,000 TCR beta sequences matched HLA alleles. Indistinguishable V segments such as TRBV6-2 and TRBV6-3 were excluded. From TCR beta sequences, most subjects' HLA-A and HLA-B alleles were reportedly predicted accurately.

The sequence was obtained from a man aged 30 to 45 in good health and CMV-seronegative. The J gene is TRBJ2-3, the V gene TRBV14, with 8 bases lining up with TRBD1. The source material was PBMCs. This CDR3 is CASSYIDRGSTDTQYF. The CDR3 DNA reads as TGTGCCAGCAGCTACATCGACAGGGGTAGCACAGATACGCAGTATTTT. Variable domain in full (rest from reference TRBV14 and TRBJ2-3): EAGVTQFPSHSVIEKGQTVTLRCDPISGHDNLYWYRRVMGKEIKFLLHFVKESKQDESGMPNNRFLAERTGGTYSTLKVQPAELEDSGVYFCASSYIDRGSTDTQYFGPGTRLTVL.